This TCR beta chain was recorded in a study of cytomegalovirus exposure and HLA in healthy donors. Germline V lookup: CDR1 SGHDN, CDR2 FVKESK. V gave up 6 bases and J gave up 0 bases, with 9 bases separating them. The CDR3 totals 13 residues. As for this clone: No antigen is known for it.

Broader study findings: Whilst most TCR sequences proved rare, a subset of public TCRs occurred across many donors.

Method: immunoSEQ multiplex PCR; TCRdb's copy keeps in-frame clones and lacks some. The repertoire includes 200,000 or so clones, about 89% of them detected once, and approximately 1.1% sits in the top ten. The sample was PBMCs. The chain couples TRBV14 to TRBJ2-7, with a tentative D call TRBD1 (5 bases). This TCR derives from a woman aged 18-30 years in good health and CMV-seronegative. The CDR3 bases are TGTGCCAGCAGTATGACAGCCTCCTACGAGCAGTACTTC. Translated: CASSMTASYEQYF.